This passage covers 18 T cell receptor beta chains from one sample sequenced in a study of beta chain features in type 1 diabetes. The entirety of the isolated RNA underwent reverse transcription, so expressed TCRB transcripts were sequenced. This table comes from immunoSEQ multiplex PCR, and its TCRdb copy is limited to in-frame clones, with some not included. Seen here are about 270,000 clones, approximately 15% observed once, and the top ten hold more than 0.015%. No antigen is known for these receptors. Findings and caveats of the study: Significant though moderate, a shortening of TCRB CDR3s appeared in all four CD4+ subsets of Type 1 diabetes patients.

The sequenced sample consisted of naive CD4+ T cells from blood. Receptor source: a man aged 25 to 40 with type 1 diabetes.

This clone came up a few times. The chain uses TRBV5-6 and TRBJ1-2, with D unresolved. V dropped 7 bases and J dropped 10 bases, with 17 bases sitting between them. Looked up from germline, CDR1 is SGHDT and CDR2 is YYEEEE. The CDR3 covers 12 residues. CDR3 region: CASALGSEDYTF. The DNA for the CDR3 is TGTGCCAGCGCCTTGGGATCAGAGGACTACACCTTC.

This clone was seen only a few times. The CDR3 spells CASSSPQGLAGILSGTDTQYF. For the CDR3, the DNA is TGTGCCAGCAGCTCTCCACAAGGACTAGCGGGAATTCTTAGCGGCACAGATACGCAGTATTTT. This sequence joins TRBV7-8 and TRBJ2-3; 12 positions agree with TRBD2. Trimming removed 4 bases from V and 1 base from J; junction bases left unmatched: 18. Germline loops: CDR1 SGHVS, CDR2 FQNEAQ. The CDR3 consists of 21 residues.

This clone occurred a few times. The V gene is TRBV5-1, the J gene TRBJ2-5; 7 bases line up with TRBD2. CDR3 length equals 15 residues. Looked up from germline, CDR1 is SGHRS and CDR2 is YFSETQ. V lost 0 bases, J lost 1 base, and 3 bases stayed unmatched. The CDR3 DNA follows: TGCGCCAGCAGCTTGGGCGGGAGTGCCCAAGAGACCCAGTACTTC. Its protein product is CASSLGGSAQETQYF.

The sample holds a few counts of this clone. Here the CDR3 reads CAWSVGRMDTGELFF. DNA for the CDR3: TGTGCCTGGAGTGTGGGCAGGATGGACACCGGGGAGCTGTTTTTT. This chain links TRBV30 with TRBJ2-2; D is undetermined. Germline CDR1 reads GTSNPN; CDR2 reads SVGIG (reference sequence). CDR3 length equals 15 residues. The V gene lost 0 bases and the J gene lost 3 bases, with 11 bases spanning the gap.

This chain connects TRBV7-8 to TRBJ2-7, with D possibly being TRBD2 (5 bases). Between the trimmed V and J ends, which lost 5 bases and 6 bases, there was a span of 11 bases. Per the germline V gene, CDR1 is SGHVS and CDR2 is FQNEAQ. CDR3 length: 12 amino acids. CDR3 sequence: CASSPTSFEQYF. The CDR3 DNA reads TGTGCCAGCAGCCCCACTAGTTTCGAGCAGTACTTC.

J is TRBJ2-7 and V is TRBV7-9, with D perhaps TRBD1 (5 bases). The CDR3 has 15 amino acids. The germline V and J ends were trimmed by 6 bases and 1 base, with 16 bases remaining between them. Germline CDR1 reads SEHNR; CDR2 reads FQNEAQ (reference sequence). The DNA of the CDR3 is TGTGCCAGCAGTCTAGGGCGCCGACAGTCCTACGAGCAGTACTTC. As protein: CASSLGRRQSYEQYF.

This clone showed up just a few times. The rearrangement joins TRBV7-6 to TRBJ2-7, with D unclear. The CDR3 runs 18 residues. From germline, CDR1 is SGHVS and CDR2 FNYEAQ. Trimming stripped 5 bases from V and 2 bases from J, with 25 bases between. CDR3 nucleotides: TGTGCCAGCAGCCCAGCGCGGTTGGGTGTAGTGAGAACCTACGAGCAGTACTTC. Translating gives CASSPARLGVVRTYEQYF.

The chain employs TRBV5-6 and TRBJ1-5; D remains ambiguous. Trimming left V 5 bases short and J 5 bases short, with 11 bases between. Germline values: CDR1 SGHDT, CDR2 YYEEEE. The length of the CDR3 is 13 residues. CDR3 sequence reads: CASSSNFDQPQHF. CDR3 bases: TGTGCCAGCAGTTCTAACTTCGATCAGCCCCAGCATTTT.

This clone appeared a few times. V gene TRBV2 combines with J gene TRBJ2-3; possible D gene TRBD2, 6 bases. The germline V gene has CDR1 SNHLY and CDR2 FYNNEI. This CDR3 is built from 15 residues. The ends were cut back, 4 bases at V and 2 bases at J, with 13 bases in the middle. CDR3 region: CASSAGGLSTDTQYF. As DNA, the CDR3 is TGTGCCAGCAGTGCCGGAGGGTTGTCCACAGATACGCAGTATTTT.

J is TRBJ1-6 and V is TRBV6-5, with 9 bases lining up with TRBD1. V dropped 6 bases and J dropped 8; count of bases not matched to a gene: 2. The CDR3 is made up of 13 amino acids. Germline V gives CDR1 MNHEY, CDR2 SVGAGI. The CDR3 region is CASRRTGDSPLHF. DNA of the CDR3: TGTGCCAGCAGGAGGACAGGGGATTCACCCCTCCACTTT.

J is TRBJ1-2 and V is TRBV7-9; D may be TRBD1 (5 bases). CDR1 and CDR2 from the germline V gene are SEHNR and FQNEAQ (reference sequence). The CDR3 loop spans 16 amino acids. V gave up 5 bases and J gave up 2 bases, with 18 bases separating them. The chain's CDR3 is CASSGVGQDKNYGYTF. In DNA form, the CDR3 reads TGTGCCAGCAGCGGTGTAGGGCAGGACAAAAACTATGGCTACACCTTC.

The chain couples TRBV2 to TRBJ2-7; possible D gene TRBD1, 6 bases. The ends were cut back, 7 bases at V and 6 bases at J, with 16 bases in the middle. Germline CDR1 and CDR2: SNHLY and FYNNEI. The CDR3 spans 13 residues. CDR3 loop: CASNNRERVEQYF. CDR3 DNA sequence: TGTGCCAGCAATAACAGGGAAAGGGTCGAGCAGTACTTC.

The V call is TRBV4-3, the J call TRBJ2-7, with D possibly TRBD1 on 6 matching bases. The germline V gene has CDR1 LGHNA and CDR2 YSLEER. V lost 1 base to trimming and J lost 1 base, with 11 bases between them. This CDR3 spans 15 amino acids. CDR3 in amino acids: CASSQVSGDSYEQYF. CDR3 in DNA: TGCGCCAGCAGCCAAGTATCAGGGGATTCCTACGAGCAGTACTTC.

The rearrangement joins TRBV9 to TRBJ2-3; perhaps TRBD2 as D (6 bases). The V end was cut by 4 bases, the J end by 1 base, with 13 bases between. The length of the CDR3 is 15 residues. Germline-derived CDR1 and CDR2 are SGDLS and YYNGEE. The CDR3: CASSHGASGTDTQYF. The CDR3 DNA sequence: TGTGCCAGCAGCCATGGGGCTAGCGGCACAGATACGCAGTATTTT.

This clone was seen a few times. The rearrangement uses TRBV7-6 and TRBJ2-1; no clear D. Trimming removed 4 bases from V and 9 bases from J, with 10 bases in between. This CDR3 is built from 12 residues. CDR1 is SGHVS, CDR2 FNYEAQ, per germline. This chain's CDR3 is CASSSVSGEQFF. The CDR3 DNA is TGTGCCAGCAGCTCTGTTTCCGGTGAGCAGTTCTTC.

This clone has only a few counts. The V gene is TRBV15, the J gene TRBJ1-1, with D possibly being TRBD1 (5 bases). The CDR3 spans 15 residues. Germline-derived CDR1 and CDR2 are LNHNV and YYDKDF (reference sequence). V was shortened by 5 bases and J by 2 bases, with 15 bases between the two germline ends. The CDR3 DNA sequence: TGTGCCACCAGCCACAAACAGGAGGGCAACACTGAAGCTTTCTTT. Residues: CATSHKQEGNTEAFF.

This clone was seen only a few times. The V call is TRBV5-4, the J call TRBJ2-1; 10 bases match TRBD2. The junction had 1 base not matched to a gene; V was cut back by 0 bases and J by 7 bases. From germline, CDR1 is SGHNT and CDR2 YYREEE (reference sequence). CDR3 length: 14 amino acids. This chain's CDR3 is CASSLVTSGNEQFF. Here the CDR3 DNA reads TGTGCCAGCAGCTTGGTGACTAGCGGGAATGAGCAGTTCTTC.

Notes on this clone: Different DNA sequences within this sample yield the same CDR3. The CDR3 DNA sequence: TGTGCCAGCAGCGTAGTCGGGAGGGGAGAGACCCAGTACTTC. Translating it yields CASSVVGRGETQYF. V is TRBV9 and J is TRBJ2-5, with 8 nucleotides matching TRBD2. V dropped 0 bases and J dropped 4; count of bases not matched to a gene: 2. Germline V CDR1 and CDR2: SGDLS, YYNGEE. This CDR3 contains 14 residues.